Listed below are T cell receptor beta chains from one sample, sequenced in a study of a mutant IDH1 vaccine in newly diagnosed glioma. Clones were read by immunoSEQ multiplex PCR, and TCRdb kept only the in-frame ones, dropping some. This table holds fewer than 40,000 clones, about three fifths found once. No antigen has been identified for these receptors. The material was PBMCs, obtained from a glioma patient whose treatment included an IDH1 peptide vaccine. The source is a woman between 18 and 30 years old with glioma. Each CDR3 is given with its conserved first and last residue. The D gene is left open where the match is weak. Only part of the rows carry a size: once, few, many, or a class if the clone is expanded.

d_gene,v_gene,abundance,j_gene,CDR3aa,CDR3nt
.,TRBV9,.,TRBJ2-2,CASSVVSGDTGELFF,TGTGCCAGCAGCGTAGTTAGCGGAGACACCGGGGAGCTGTTTTTT
.,TRBV5-6,few,TRBJ1-5,CASSLGHSNQPQHF,TGTGCCAGCAGCTTGGGACATAGCAATCAGCCCCAGCATTTT
.,TRBV27,once,TRBJ2-2,CASSLRGGLGTGELFF,TGTGCCAGCAGTTTAAGAGGGGGGCTGGGCACCGGGGAGCTGTTTTTT
.,TRBV10-3,.,TRBJ2-7,CAISESTLTYEQYF,TGTGCCATCAGTGAGTCTACACTTACCTACGAGCAGTACTTC
.,TRBV4-1,.,TRBJ2-3,CASSQGNDRWEDTQYF,TGCGCCAGCAGCCAAGGAAATGACCGATGGGAAGATACGCAGTATTTT
.,TRBV14,.,TRBJ2-7,CASSHGLEQYF,TGTGCCAGCAGCCATGGCTTAGAGCAGTACTTC
.,TRBV5-5,.,TRBJ2-2,CASSLGPTTGRGELFF,TGTGCCAGCAGCTTGGGGCCAACAACAGGGCGCGGGGAGCTGTTTTTT
.,TRBV14,.,TRBJ2-5,CASSQVQETQYF,TGTGCCAGCAGCCAGGTTCAAGAGACCCAGTACTTC
.,TRBV6-1,.,TRBJ2-7,CASSDPLFTKEAERTYEQYF,TGTGCCAGCAGTGACCCGTTGTTTACCAAAGAAGCAGAAAGGACCTACGAGCAGTACTTC
.,TRBV27,.,TRBJ2-3,CASRDRLSTDTQYF,TGTGCCAGCAGGGACAGACTGAGCACAGATACGCAGTATTTT
.,TRBV6-5,.,TRBJ2-5,CASRTQGWETQYF,TGTGCCAGCAGAACACAGGGCTGGGAGACCCAGTACTTC
TRBD1,TRBV19,.,TRBJ1-1,CASSIPLTGNEAFF,TGTGCCAGTAGTATCCCCCTGACAGGGAATGAAGCTTTCTTT
.,TRBV11-3,.,TRBJ2-5,CASSLVPGRPEETQYF,TGTGCCAGCAGCTTAGTCCCGGGACGGCCCGAAGAGACCCAGTACTTC
.,TRBV4-1,few,TRBJ1-1,CASSQEVAGQGRKAFF,TGCGCCAGCAGCCAAGAGGTTGCGGGGCAGGGTAGGAAAGCTTTCTTT
TRBD2,TRBV28,.,TRBJ2-7,CASSISGLAVYEQYF,TGTGCCAGCAGTATATCCGGACTAGCGGTGTACGAGCAGTACTTC
.,TRBV6-1,few,TRBJ1-1,CASSEEGLDTEAFF,TGTGCCAGCAGTGAAGAGGGCTTGGACACTGAAGCTTTCTTT
.,TRBV4-1,.,TRBJ1-5,CASSQDPGNRVNQPQHF,TGCGCCAGCAGCCAAGATCCGGGGAATCGGGTCAATCAGCCCCAGCATTTT
TRBD2,TRBV5-1,once,TRBJ2-7,CASSEVAGGSSYEQYF,TGCGCCAGCAGCGAAGTAGCGGGGGGAAGCTCCTACGAGCAGTACTTC
.,TRBV4-1,.,TRBJ2-7,CASSHDGSTYEQYF,TGCGCCAGCAGCCACGACGGGAGTACCTACGAGCAGTACTTC
.,TRBV9,.,TRBJ1-5,CASSVDSRVRCNYSNQPQHF,TGTGCCAGCAGCGTAGACAGTCGCGTTAGGTGTAACTATAGCAATCAGCCCCAGCATTTT
TRBD1,TRBV2,once,TRBJ2-7,CASSQGALSIYEQYF,TGTGCCAGCAGCCAGGGGGCCTTATCCATCTACGAGCAGTACTTC
.,TRBV6-5,.,TRBJ2-7,CASSSRGTQDEQYF,TGTGCCAGCAGTTCTAGGGGGACCCAAGACGAGCAGTACTTC
.,TRBV4-2,.,TRBJ2-5,CASSQGLGGQETQYF,TGTGCCAGCAGCCAAGGACTAGGGGGCCAAGAGACCCAGTACTTC
TRBD2,TRBV19,.,TRBJ2-1,CASSTLAGGYNEQFF,TGTGCCAGTAGTACCCTAGCGGGGGGTTACAATGAGCAGTTCTTC
.,TRBV7-2,few,TRBJ2-5,CASSSSLRETQYF,TGTGCCAGCAGCTCCTCCCTTCGGGAGACCCAGTACTTC